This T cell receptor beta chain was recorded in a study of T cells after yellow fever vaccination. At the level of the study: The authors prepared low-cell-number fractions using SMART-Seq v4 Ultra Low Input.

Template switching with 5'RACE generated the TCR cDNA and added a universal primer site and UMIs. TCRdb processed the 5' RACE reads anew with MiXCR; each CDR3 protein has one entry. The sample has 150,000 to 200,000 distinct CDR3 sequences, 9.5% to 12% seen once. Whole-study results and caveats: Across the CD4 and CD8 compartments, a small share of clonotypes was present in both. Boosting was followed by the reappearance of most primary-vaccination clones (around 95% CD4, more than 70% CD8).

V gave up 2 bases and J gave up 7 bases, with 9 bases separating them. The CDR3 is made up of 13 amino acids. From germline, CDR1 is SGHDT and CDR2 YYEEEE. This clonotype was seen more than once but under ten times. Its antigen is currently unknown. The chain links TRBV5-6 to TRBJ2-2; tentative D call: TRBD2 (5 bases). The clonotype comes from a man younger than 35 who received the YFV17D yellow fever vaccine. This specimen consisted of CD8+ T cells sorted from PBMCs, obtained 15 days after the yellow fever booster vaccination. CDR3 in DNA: TGTGCCAGCAGCTTCGACTACAACGGGGAGCTGTTTTTT. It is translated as CASSFDYNGELFF.